Listed below are T cell receptor beta chains from one sample, sequenced in a study of blood T cells in healthy people across ages. TCRdb re-called the 5' RACE reads through MiXCR, storing one row per CDR3 protein. The sample lists around 900,000 distinct CDR3 sequences; more than 25% were seen once. Sequencing was carried out using blood. The receptors derive from a woman aged 80 or over in good health. Both conserved end residues are part of each CDR3. A D gene is named only where the DNA matches it firmly. Clone size, where shown, is once, few, many, or a class for clones that have expanded.

>NA|TRBV6-2/TRBV6-3|NA|TRBJ2-3
CASKAGTENTQYF
TGTGCCAGCAAGGCAGGGACTGAAAATACGCAGTATTTT
>NA|TRBV19|NA|TRBJ1-5
CATKQPQHF
TGTGCCACTAAACAGCCCCAGCATTTT
>many|TRBV25-1|NA|TRBJ2-5
CASSLHPRAKETQYF
TGTGCCAGCAGTCTTCACCCACGGGCGAAAGAGACCCAGTACTTC
>few|TRBV5-5|NA|TRBJ1-1
CASSMHAQRTEAFF
TGTGCCAGCAGCATGCACGCACAAAGAACTGAAGCTTTCTTT
>NA|TRBV3-1|NA|TRBJ2-1
CASSQATEQFF
TGTGCCAGCAGCCAAGCGACCGAGCAGTTCTTC
>NA|TRBV6-2/TRBV6-3|NA|TRBJ2-5
CASSSLRLGRVQTQYF
TGTGCCAGCAGTTCGCTTCGACTAGGAAGGGTGCAGACCCAGTACTTC
>NA|TRBV2|NA|TRBJ2-5
CASREARSQETQYF
TGTGCCAGCAGGGAAGCTAGGTCCCAAGAGACCCAGTACTTC
>many|TRBV12-3/TRBV12-4|NA|TRBJ2-5
CASSFSTGEETQYF
TGTGCCAGCAGTTTCAGTACTGGAGAAGAGACCCAGTACTTC
>NA|TRBV6-2/TRBV6-3|NA|TRBJ2-7
CASSYAGTSRGEEPQYF
TGTGCCAGCAGTTACGCCGGAACTAGCAGGGGGGAAGAGCCCCAGTACTTC
>once|TRBV7-9|NA|TRBJ2-5
CASSFHLEWAAQYF
TGCGCCAGCAGCTTCCACCTGGAGTGGGCGGCCCAGTACTTC
>NA|TRBV2|NA|TRBJ2-7
CASRLDPYEQYF
TGTGCCAGCAGACTAGACCCCTACGAGCAGTACTTC
>many|TRBV6-2/TRBV6-3|NA|TRBJ2-4
CASSQDLAKNIQYF
TGTGCCAGCAGTCAAGACTTAGCCAAAAACATTCAGTACTTC
>few|TRBV20-1|NA|TRBJ1-5
CSARNWATRGNQPQHF
TGCAGTGCAAGAAACTGGGCGACGCGCGGCAATCAGCCCCAGCATTTT
>few|TRBV27|NA|TRBJ2-7
CASSFGWGSYEQYF
TGTGCCAGCAGCTTCGGATGGGGGTCCTACGAGCAGTACTTC
>NA|TRBV29-1|NA|TRBJ2-5
CSVDQGLRETQYF
TGCAGCGTTGATCAGGGCCTCCGGGAGACCCAGTACTTC
>many|TRBV27|NA|TRBJ1-1
CASSSVTGGRAFF
TGTGCCAGCAGTTCTGTGACAGGAGGAAGGGCTTTCTTT
>NA|TRBV6-2/TRBV6-3|TRBD1|TRBJ2-3
CATRTGKGYTDTQYF
TGTGCCACTCGGACAGGGAAGGGTTACACAGATACGCAGTATTTT
>NA|TRBV6-5|TRBD1|TRBJ1-2
CASSYRSSGAGGDYGYTF
TGTGCCAGCAGTTACCGCTCCTCGGGGGCAGGGGGTGACTATGGCTACACCTTC
>many|TRBV14|TRBD2|TRBJ2-1
CASSPLAGGLIGNEQFF
TGTGCCAGCAGCCCTTTAGCGGGGGGGCTAATCGGGAATGAGCAGTTCTTC
>many|TRBV10-3|TRBD2|TRBJ2-5
CAISDSSGGLETQYF
TGTGCCATCAGTGATTCTAGCGGGGGTTTGGAGACCCAGTACTTC
>many|TRBV11-3|NA|TRBJ2-5
CASSPWTRKETQYF
TGTGCCAGCAGCCCCTGGACCAGGAAAGAGACCCAGTACTTC
>NA|TRBV6-6|NA|TRBJ1-6
CASSYGQFNSPLHF
TGTGCCAGCAGTTACGGGCAGTTTAATTCACCCCTCCACTTT
>few|TRBV11-2|NA|TRBJ2-2
CASSPQGGLRELFF
TGTGCCAGCAGCCCACAGGGGGGGCTAAGGGAGCTGTTTTTT
>NA|TRBV6-5|NA|TRBJ1-4
CASSYSWEREKLFF
TGTGCCAGCAGTTACTCATGGGAAAGGGAAAAACTGTTTTTT
>once|TRBV5-1|TRBD1|TRBJ2-3
CASTPTGSDTQYF
TGCGCCAGCACCCCGACAGGGTCTGATACGCAGTATTTT
>NA|TRBV10-1|TRBD1|TRBJ2-1
CATRPGQGMGWSYNEQFF
TGCGCCACCAGACCGGGACAGGGGATGGGGTGGTCCTACAATGAGCAGTTCTTC
>many|TRBV12-3/TRBV12-4|TRBD1|TRBJ2-7
CASSLVSQGANEQYF
TGTGCCAGCAGTTTAGTAAGTCAGGGGGCAAACGAGCAGTACTTC
>once|TRBV12-3/TRBV12-4|TRBD1|TRBJ2-1
CASSSRTGSSEQFF
TGTGCCAGCAGCTCCCGGACAGGGAGCAGTGAGCAGTTCTTC
>few|TRBV2|TRBD1|TRBJ1-2
CASSGRGQWGYTF
TGTGCCAGCAGTGGTAGGGGGCAATGGGGCTACACCTTC
>many|TRBV12-3/TRBV12-4|NA|TRBJ2-6
CASSTLRSTGAGANVLTF
TGTGCCAGCAGTACTCTCCGAAGTACGGGCGCTGGGGCCAACGTCCTGACTTTC
>NA|TRBV5-1|NA|TRBJ2-1
CASSPPRQLNEQFF
TGCGCCAGCAGCCCTCCGAGACAGCTCAATGAGCAGTTCTTC
>many|TRBV10-2|TRBD1|TRBJ2-7
CASRIGQGFYEQYF
TGCGCCAGCAGAATTGGACAGGGCTTCTACGAGCAGTACTTC
>NA|TRBV19|NA|TRBJ1-5
CASSIGGPGPQHF
TGTGCCAGTAGTATCGGGGGGCCAGGGCCCCAGCATTTT
>NA|TRBV24-1|TRBD1|TRBJ2-5
CAPSDPGTGETQYF
TGTGCCCCCAGTGATCCCGGGACAGGGGAGACCCAGTACTTC
>once|TRBV20-1|NA|TRBJ1-1
CSARDGGAPNTEAFF
TGCAGTGCTAGAGATGGAGGGGCCCCGAACACTGAAGCTTTCTTT
>few|TRBV21-1|NA|TRBJ2-6
CASSVQTKDKGSGANVLTF
TGTGCCAGCAGCGTTCAAACGAAAGATAAGGGGAGTGGGGCCAACGTCCTGACTTTC
>NA|TRBV25-1|NA|TRBJ2-3
CASSEFLGQGRRGTDTQYF
TGTGCCAGCAGTGAATTTTTAGGGCAGGGGAGGAGAGGAACAGATACGCAGTATTTT
>many|TRBV24-1|NA|TRBJ2-3
CATSDARTDTDTQYF
TGTGCCACCAGTGATGCGCGGACAGACACAGATACGCAGTATTTT
>many|TRBV28|NA|TRBJ2-3
CASSSVAGANTDTQYF
TGTGCCAGCAGCTCTGTGGCGGGGGCTAACACAGATACGCAGTATTTT
>many|TRBV6-2/TRBV6-3|TRBD1|TRBJ1-5
CASSPRQGVVPQHF
TGTGCCAGCAGTCCCCGACAGGGGGTGGTTCCCCAGCATTTT
>NA|TRBV29-1|TRBD2|TRBJ2-7
CSVDGGGDPYEQYF
TGCAGCGTTGACGGCGGGGGGGATCCCTACGAGCAGTACTTC
>NA|TRBV4-3|NA|TRBJ1-2
CASSQNGRGNYGYTF
TGCGCCAGCAGCCAAAATGGACGGGGAAACTATGGCTACACCTTC
>many|TRBV29-1|NA|TRBJ2-1
CSVVLNSYNEQFF
TGCAGCGTTGTACTGAACTCCTACAATGAGCAGTTCTTC
>once|TRBV20-1|NA|TRBJ2-3
CSVEGGTDTQYF
TGCAGTGTTGAGGGAGGCACAGATACGCAGTATTTT
>NA|TRBV28|TRBD1|TRBJ1-6
CASRPNRGSLHF
TGTGCCAGCAGACCAAACAGGGGATCCCTCCACTTT